This T cell receptor (beta chain) was found in a study of blood T cell repertoires in COVID-19 (dated by TCRdb to 2020 to 2021). About the investigation overall: Samples from collaborators originated in the United States, Italy and Spain and spanned both the acute and convalescent phases of COVID-19. The material from the prospective study consisted of cDNA or gDNA derived from T cells, B-cell-depleted T cells, or PBMCs. The dataset comprised deeply sampled blood TCRbeta repertoires from subjects exposed to, actively infected with, or recovered from COVID-19. The repertoires were released in a freely available public database intended as a resource for research on the immune response to SARS-CoV-2. The samples were drawn from the first 160 participants of the ongoing ImmuneRACE study and from roughly 1,300 subjects provided by 6 global collaborators. A de-identified subject ID, COVID-19 status, age in years and sex were almost always included in the sample metadata. Where available, HLA class I and class II types were taken from metadata supplied by the sample provider and were not determined by assay-based typing. Broad study findings and their caveats: Clinical and demographic metadata were provided uncurated, with the amount varying by source and participant.

This clone was seen once. Its antigen has not been determined. Base-call qualities are not available, and no considerably larger clone is one nucleotide away. TCRbeta CDR3 regions were amplified from genomic DNA using the immunoSEQ Assay, a bias-controlled multiplex PCR. Processing in the source paper ran as follows. Nucleated cell counts per sample were estimated from amplification of reference gene primers within the assay. To quantify the absolute abundance of each unique TCRbeta CDR3 rearrangement, sequence reads were collapsed and filtered. For each sample, productive Simpson clonality was calculated as the square root of Simpson's diversity index over productive rearrangements. Entries here come from immuneACCESS through TCRdb and include only in-frame sequences with V and J called. Some clones fail to appear in such tables; in the studies checked, an unresolved V gene covers under half of the shortfall, and the cause of the remainder is unknown. V, J and clone size are those of that table, while D and trimming were read from the DNA. In this sample the table shows 120,000 or so clones, roughly 80% of which occur a single time. Together, the top ten hold around 5.2% of the sample.

Each collaborating institution followed its own protocols to collect whole blood in K2EDTA tubes. For TCRbeta analysis, collaborators shipped samples as frozen whole blood, isolated PBMCs, or DNA extracted from either of those sample types. There are 16 amino acids in the CDR3, from cysteine to phenylalanine inclusive. The entry retains the CDR3 DNA only, 48 bases that are in frame from base 1. V has 5 bases trimmed and J has 4 bases trimmed; junction bases matching no gene number 15. CDR1 is given as SQVTM and CDR2 as ANQGSEA, both from the germline V gene. Sequenced sample: peripheral blood. The clonotype originates from a man in his sixties with acute or convalescent COVID-19. The chain is assembled from TRBV29-1 and TRBJ1-2; TRBD1 fits 8 bases in the junction. The CDR3 amino acid sequence is: CSVLKNGQGRGYGYTF. The DNA is TGCAGCGTTCTGAAAAATGGACAGGGTAGGGGCTATGGCTACACCTTC.